This T cell receptor beta chain was sequenced for a study of blood T cell repertoires in COVID-19. Overall study context: PBMCs, B-cell-depleted T cells, or T cells provided the cDNA or gDNA that made up the material.

V was cut by 2 bases and J by 9 bases, with 14 bases left in between. In germline, CDR1 is MNHEY, CDR2 SVGAGI. The CDR3 consists of 14 residues. Original processing notes: Counts of nucleated cells, estimated from reference gene primer amplification, were obtained. Only in-frame clones appear in the TCRdb table, and some are missing; sequencing was by immunoSEQ multiplex PCR. V and J calls plus clone size are reproduced from that table; the DNA served to infer D and trimming. The sample has 300,000 to 450,000 clones; around 87% are singletons. The rearrangement links TRBV6-5 to TRBJ1-3; D call uncertain. The clonotype originates from a human donor in a cohort sampled during active COVID-19. The sample consisted of peripheral blood. The DNA of the CDR3 is TGTGCCAGCAGTTACAAGGACTCCCCCGGCACCATATATTTT. This gives the protein CASSYKDSPGTIYF.